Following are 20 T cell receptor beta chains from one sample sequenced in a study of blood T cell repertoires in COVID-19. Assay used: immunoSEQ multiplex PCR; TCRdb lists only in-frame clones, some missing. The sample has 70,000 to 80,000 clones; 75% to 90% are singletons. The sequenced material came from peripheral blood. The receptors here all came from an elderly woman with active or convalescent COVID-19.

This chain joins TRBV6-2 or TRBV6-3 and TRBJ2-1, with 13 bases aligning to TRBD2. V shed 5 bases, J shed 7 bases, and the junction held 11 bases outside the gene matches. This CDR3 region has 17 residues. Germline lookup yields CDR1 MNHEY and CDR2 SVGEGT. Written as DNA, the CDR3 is TGTGCCAGCAGTCAGCGGACTAGCGGGGGCCGAAAAAATGAGCAGTTCTTC. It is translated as CASSQRTSGGRKNEQFF.

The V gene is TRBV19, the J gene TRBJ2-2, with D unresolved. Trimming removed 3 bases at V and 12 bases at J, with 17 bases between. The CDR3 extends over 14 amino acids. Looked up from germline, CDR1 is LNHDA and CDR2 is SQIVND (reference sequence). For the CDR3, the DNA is TGTGCCAGTAGTATCTGGCGGCCAGAGGAGAAGCTGTTTTTT. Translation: CASSIWRPEEKLFF. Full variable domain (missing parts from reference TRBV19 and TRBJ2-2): DGGITQSPKYLFRKEGQNVTLSCEQNLNHDAMYWYRQDPGQGLRLIYYSQIVNDFQKGDIAEGYSVSREKKESFPLTVTSAQKNPTAFYLCASSIWRPEEKLFFGEGSRLTVL.

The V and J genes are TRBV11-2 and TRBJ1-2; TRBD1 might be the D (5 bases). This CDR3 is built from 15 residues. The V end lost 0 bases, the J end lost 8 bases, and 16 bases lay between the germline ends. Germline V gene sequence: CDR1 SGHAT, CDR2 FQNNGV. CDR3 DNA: TGTGCCAGCAGCTTAGATAGGGCACAAAGGGGCGGCTACACCTTC. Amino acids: CASSLDRAQRGGYTF.

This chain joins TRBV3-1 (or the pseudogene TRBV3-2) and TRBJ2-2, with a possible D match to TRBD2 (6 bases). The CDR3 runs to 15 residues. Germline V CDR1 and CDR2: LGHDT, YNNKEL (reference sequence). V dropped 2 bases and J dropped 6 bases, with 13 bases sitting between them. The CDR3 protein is CASSQWRGSSGELFF. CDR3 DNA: TGTGCCAGCAGCCAATGGAGGGGATCGTCCGGGGAGCTGTTTTTT.

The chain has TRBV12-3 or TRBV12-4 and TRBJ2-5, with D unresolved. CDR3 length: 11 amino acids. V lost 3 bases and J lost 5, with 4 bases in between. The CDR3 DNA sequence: TGTGCCAGCAGTTTGGGCGAGACCCAGTACTTC. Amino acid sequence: CASSLGETQYF.

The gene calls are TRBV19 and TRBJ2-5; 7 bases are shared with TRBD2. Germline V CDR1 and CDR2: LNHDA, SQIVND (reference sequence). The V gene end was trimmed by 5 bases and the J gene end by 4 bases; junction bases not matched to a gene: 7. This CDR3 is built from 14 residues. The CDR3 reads CASSVVGEGETQYF. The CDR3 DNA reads TGTGCCAGTAGTGTTGTTGGGGAGGGAGAGACCCAGTACTTC.

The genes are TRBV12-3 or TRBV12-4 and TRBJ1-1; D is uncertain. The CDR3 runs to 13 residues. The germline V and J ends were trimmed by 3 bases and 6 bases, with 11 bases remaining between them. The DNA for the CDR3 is TGTGCCAGCAGTTTTGTCGGCGGGGCTGAAGCTTTCTTT. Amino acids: CASSFVGGAEAFF.

The CDR3 region is CAISEPTVGGGGTDTQYF. DNA of the CDR3: TGTGCCATCAGTGAGCCTACAGTCGGGGGTGGGGGCACAGATACGCAGTATTTT. This sequence joins TRBV10-3 and TRBJ2-3; D possibly corresponds to TRBD2 (6 bases). Germline CDR1 and CDR2: ENHRY and SYGVKD. The V and J ends lost 2 bases and 1 base respectively, with 19 bases between them. This CDR3 is 18 amino acids long.

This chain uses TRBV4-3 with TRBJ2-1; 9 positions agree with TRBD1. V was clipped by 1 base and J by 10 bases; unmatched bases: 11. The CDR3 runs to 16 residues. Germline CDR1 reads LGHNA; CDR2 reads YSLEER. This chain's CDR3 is CASSQGYKQGAEEQFF. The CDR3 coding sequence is TGCGCCAGCAGCCAAGGTTACAAACAGGGGGCGGAGGAGCAGTTCTTC.

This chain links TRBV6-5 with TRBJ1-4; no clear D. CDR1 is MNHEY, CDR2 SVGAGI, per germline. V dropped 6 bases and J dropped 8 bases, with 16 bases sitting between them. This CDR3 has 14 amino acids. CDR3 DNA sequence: TGTGCCAGCAGGAGAGGGAGGGTAGGGGAAAAACTGTTTTTT. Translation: CASRRGRVGEKLFF.

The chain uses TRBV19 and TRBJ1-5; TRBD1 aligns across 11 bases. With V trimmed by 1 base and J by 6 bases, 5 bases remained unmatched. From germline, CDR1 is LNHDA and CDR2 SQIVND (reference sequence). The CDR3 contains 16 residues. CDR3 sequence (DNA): TGTGCCAGTAGTATAGTTCCGGGACAGGGGGGTCAGCCCCAGCATTTT. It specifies CASSIVPGQGGQPQHF.

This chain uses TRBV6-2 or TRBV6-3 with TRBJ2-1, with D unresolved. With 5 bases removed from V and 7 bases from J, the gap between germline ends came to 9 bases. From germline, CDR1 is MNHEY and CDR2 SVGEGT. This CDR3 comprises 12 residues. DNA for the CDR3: TGTGCCAGCAGTCGAACGAGAAATGAGCAGTTCTTC. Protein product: CASSRTRNEQFF.

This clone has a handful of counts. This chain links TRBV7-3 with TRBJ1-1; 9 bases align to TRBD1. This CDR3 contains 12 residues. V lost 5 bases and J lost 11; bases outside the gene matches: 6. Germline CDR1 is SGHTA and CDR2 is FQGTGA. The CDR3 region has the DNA TGTGCCAGCAGCCACGGGACAGGGAAGGCTTTCTTT. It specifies CASSHGTGKAFF.

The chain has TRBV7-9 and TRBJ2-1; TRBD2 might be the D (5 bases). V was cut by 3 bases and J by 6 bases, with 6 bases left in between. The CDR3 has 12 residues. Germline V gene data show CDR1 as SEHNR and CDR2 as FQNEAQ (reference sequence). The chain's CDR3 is CASSFRGNEQFF. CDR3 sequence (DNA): TGTGCCAGCAGCTTTCGGGGCAATGAGCAGTTCTTC.

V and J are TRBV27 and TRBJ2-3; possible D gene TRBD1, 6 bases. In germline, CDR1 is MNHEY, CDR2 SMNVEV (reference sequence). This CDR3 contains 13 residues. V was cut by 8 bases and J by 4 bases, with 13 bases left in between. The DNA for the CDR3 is TGTGCCAGCGCTACAGGGTCGGCAGATACGCAGTATTTT. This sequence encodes CASATGSADTQYF.

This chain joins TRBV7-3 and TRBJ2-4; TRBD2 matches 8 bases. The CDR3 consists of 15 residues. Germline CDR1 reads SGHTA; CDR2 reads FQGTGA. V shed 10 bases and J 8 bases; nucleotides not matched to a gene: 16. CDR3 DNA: TGTGCCACCGCGCTGCACGCGGGGGGCGGGTACATTCAGTACTTC. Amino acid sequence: CATALHAGGGYIQYF.

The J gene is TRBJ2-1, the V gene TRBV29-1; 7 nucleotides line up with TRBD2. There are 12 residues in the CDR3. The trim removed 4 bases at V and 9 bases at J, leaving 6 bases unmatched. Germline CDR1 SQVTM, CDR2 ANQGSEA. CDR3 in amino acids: CSVGGEGAEQFF. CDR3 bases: TGCAGCGTTGGTGGGGAGGGTGCTGAGCAGTTCTTC.

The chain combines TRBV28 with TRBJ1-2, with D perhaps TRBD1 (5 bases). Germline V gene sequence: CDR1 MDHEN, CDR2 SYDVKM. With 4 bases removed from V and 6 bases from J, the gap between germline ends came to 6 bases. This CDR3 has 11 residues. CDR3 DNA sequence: TGTGCCAGCAGTTACAGGCATGGCTACACCTTC. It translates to CASSYRHGYTF.

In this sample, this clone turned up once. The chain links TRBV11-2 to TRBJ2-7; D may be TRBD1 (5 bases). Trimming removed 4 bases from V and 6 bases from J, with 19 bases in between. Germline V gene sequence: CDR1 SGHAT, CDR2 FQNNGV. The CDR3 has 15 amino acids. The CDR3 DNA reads TGTGCCAGCAGCTCATGGCAGGGAAGGTTCTCCGAGCAGTACTTC. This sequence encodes CASSSWQGRFSEQYF.

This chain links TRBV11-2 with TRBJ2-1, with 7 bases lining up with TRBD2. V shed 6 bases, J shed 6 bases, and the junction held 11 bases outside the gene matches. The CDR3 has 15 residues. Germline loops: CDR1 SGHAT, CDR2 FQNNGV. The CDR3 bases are TGTGCCAGCAGGACGTGGGGGGGGTTAGTCAATGAGCAGTTCTTC. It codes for CASRTWGGLVNEQFF.